What follows are 27 T cell receptor beta chains derived from one specimen sequenced in a study of blood T cells in healthy people across ages. The second PCR ran about 6 to 12 cycles with a sample-barcoded 5' primer and J-beta primers. Each CDR3 protein is one row after TCRdb ran MiXCR on the 5' RACE reads. Here the sample spans approximately 600,000 distinct CDR3 sequences, 58% being singletons. The sequencing input was blood. These receptors were obtained from a man in his 60s in good health.

The chain recombines TRBV24-1 with TRBJ2-1, with D perhaps matching TRBD2 (5 bases). TRBJ2-7 matches the DNA end more closely, so the J call is doubtful. Germline assignment: CDR1 KGHDR and CDR2 SFDVKD. There are 15 residues in the CDR3. CDR3: CATSDSSRSYNEQYF. The CDR3 region has the DNA TGTGCCACCAGTGATTCTAGCCGCTCCTACAATGAGCAGTACTTC.

The chain carries TRBV6-1 and TRBJ1-1; D not resolved. CDR3 length equals 14 residues. In germline, CDR1 is MNHNS, CDR2 SASEGT. V was shortened by 6 bases and J by 5 bases, with 16 bases between the two germline ends. CDR3 sequence reads: CASSQYSPPTEAFF. In DNA form, the CDR3 reads TGTGCCAGCAGCCAATACAGCCCTCCTACTGAAGCTTTCTTT.

In this sample, this clonotype turned up a few times. The V gene is TRBV6-2 or TRBV6-3, the J gene TRBJ2-1; TRBD2 agrees at 10 bases. Germline-derived CDR1 and CDR2 are MNHEY and SVGEGT. The CDR3 consists of 15 residues. Germline trimming cut 7 bases from V and 5 bases from J; bases unmatched to any gene: 8. In DNA form, the CDR3 reads TGTGCCAGCACCAACCTGGGACTAGCGAACAATGAGCAGTTCTTC. Translating it yields CASTNLGLANNEQFF.

This rearrangement joins TRBV11-2 to TRBJ2-7, with unresolved D. Looked up from germline, CDR1 is SGHAT and CDR2 is FQNNGV. The CDR3 covers 14 residues. Trimming cost V 5 bases and J 1 base, with 12 bases left between them. CDR3 residues: CASSPLGGSYEQYF. The CDR3 bases are TGTGCCAGCAGCCCGCTCGGCGGATCCTACGAGCAGTACTTC.

This clonotype was recorded once. This chain links TRBV5-1 with TRBJ2-3, with D perhaps matching TRBD2 (6 bases). CDR3 length: 14 amino acids. V was pared by 8 bases and J by 0 bases, with 13 bases between. Germline CDR1 reads SGHRS; CDR2 reads YFSETQ. In nucleotides, the CDR3 is TGCGCCAGTGATGTAGCGGTTAGCACAGATACGCAGTATTTT. This sequence encodes CASDVAVSTDTQYF.

The chain is built from TRBV20-1 and TRBJ2-7, with 13 bases identical to TRBD2. Germline trimming cut 6 bases from V and 0 bases from J; bases unmatched to any gene: 8. The V gene's germline CDR1 is DFQATT and CDR2 SNEGSKA (reference sequence). The CDR3 loop spans 16 amino acids. DNA of the CDR3: TGCAGTGCCGCCGGGACTAGCGGGGCCAGCTCCTACGAGCAGTACTTC. Its protein is CSAAGTSGASSYEQYF.

The CDR3 spells CATSDATGVETQYF. DNA of the CDR3: TGTGCCACCAGTGACGCTACAGGGGTGGAGACCCAGTACTTC. The rearrangement uses TRBV24-1 and TRBJ2-7, with 7 bases matching TRBD1. The end of the DNA fits TRBJ2-5 better, so the J call may be wrong. Looked up from germline, CDR1 is KGHDR and CDR2 is SFDVKD. The CDR3 contains 14 residues.

This chain uses TRBV5-1 with TRBJ1-5; TRBD1 matches 7 bases. There are 15 residues in the CDR3. Germline V gene lookup returns CDR1 SGHRS and CDR2 YFSETQ. With 4 bases clipped from V and 2 bases from J, the junction kept 6 bases outside the gene matches. CDR3 in amino acids: CASSPGQAGNQPQHF. The CDR3 DNA is TGCGCCAGCAGCCCCGGACAGGCCGGCAATCAGCCCCAGCATTTT.

Regarding this clonotype: The junction and the germline gene differ at one end; a read error may be behind it. The rearrangement uses TRBV7-9 and TRBJ1-2; no clear D gene. Germline V gene data show CDR1 as SEHNR and CDR2 as FQNEAQ (reference sequence). The CDR3 spans 13 residues. The CDR3 region is CASSLATVYGYTF. For the CDR3, the DNA is TGTGCTAGCAGCTTAGCAACAGTCTATGGCTACACCTTC.

This chain uses TRBV15 with TRBJ2-1; 8 bases are a match to TRBD2. This CDR3 has 17 residues. Germline trimming cut 8 bases from V and 9 bases from J; bases unmatched to any gene: 21. Per germline, CDR1 LNHNV and CDR2 YYDKDF (reference sequence). The CDR3 protein is CATGLTGGRVPRSEQFF. The CDR3 bases are TGTGCCACCGGCTTGACGGGGGGGCGAGTCCCGCGGAGTGAGCAGTTCTTC.

The rearrangement uses TRBV5-1 and TRBJ2-5; 7 bases are a match to TRBD1. The CDR3 loop spans 15 amino acids. J lost 3 bases, V lost 3 bases, and 8 bases had no gene match. Germline CDR1 and CDR2: SGHRS and YFSETQ. The CDR3 DNA follows: TGCGCCAGCAGCTGGATGACAGGGCTAGAAGAGACCCAGTACTTC. It is translated as CASSWMTGLEETQYF.

The V call is TRBV25-1, the J call TRBJ2-3; possibly TRBD1 or TRBD2 for D (7 bases each). Germline CDR1 MGHDK, CDR2 SYGVNS. CDR3 length equals 16 residues. The germline V and J ends were trimmed by 0 bases and 3 bases, with 13 bases remaining between them. CDR3 loop: CASSEYQGGGTDTQYF. The CDR3 DNA reads TGTGCCAGCAGTGAATATCAGGGGGGGGGAACAGATACGCAGTATTTT.

This sequence joins TRBV5-1 and TRBJ1-4; a possible D gene is TRBD1 (5 bases). From germline, CDR1 is SGHRS and CDR2 YFSETQ. The CDR3 has 13 amino acids. V was pared by 2 bases and J by 8 bases, with 10 bases between. In DNA form, the CDR3 reads TGCGCCAGCAGCTTACGTGAGGGGGAAAAACTGTTTTTT. Translation: CASSLREGEKLFF.

J is TRBJ2-1 and V is TRBV24-1; D could derive from TRBD1 or TRBD2 (6 bases each). CDR1 KGHDR and CDR2 SFDVKD come from the germline V gene. The CDR3 runs to 16 residues. V was cut by 4 bases and J by 2 bases, with 14 bases left in between. CDR3 sequence: CATSDPSGGPYNEQFF. The CDR3 DNA is TGTGCCACCAGTGACCCCTCCGGGGGCCCCTACAATGAGCAGTTCTTC.

The CDR3 region has the DNA TGTGCCAGCTCACCACTACGACTAGGGGAACTTGGAAACACCATATATTTT. It encodes CASSPLRLGELGNTIYF. The chain combines TRBV18 with TRBJ1-3; a possible D gene is TRBD1 (5 bases). V lost 1 base, J lost 3 bases, and 16 bases lay in between. CDR3 size: 17 residues. Germline assignment: CDR1 KGHSH and CDR2 LQKENI. Together with reference TRBV18 and TRBJ1-3, the CDR3 gives the full variable domain: NAGVMQNPRHLVRRRGQEARLRCSPMKGHSHVYWYRQLPEEGLKFMVYLQKENIIDESGMPKERFSAEFPKEGPSILRIQQVVRGDSAAYFCASSPLRLGELGNTIYFGEGSWLTVV.

This sequence joins TRBV10-3 and TRBJ2-3; the D gene is possibly TRBD1 (6 bases). The CDR3 is 14 residues long. Trimming removed 5 bases at V and 2 bases at J, with 11 bases between. Germline CDR1 and CDR2: ENHRY and SYGVKD. In nucleotides, the CDR3 is TGTGCCATCAGTAGGCAGGGACACACAGATACGCAGTATTTT. Amino acids: CAISRQGHTDTQYF.

This clonotype was observed a handful of times. The chain joins TRBV3-1 to TRBJ2-4, with 9 bases matching TRBD2. The end of the DNA aligns better with TRBJ2-7, so the J call may be wrong. The CDR3 loop spans 15 amino acids. Germline CDR1 reads LGHDT; CDR2 reads YNNKEL (reference sequence). This CDR3 reads CASSHLSGGSYEQYF. The CDR3 DNA sequence: TGTGCCAGCAGCCACCTCAGCGGGGGGAGTTACGAGCAGTACTTC.

This clonotype was detected once. The chain couples TRBV5-1 to TRBJ2-3; a weak D match, TRBD2 (6 bases). The CDR3 length is 14 residues. Germline CDR1 reads SGHRS; CDR2 reads YFSETQ. V lost 4 bases and J 5 bases, leaving 14 bases between the germline ends. The CDR3 reads CASSNAGGGDTQYF. The DNA of the CDR3 is TGCGCCAGCAGCAATGCCGGGGGTGGAGATACGCAGTATTTT. Filled out from reference TRBV5-1 and TRBJ2-3, the complete variable domain reads KAGVTQTPRYLIKTRGQQVTLSCSPISGHRSVSWYQQTPGQGLQFLFEYFSETQRNKGNFPGRFSGRQFSNSRSEMNVSTLELGDSALYLCASSNAGGGDTQYFGPGTRLTVL.

The chain carries TRBV25-1 and TRBJ2-4; D might be TRBD1 (5 bases). Trimming removed 10 bases at V and 0 bases at J, with 10 bases between. CDR1 is MGHDK and CDR2 is SYGVNS in the germline V gene. CDR3 size: 13 residues. Written as DNA, the CDR3 is TGTGCCATCTCGGACAAAGCCAAAAACATTCAGTACTTC. Translated, it gives CAISDKAKNIQYF.

This sequence joins TRBV6-2 or TRBV6-3 and TRBJ2-5; D gene ambiguous. The J call may be in error: the DNA end matches TRBJ2-7 better. Germline CDR1 reads MNHEY; CDR2 reads SVGEGT. There are 13 residues in the CDR3. The CDR3 is CASSYGQVYEQYF. Written as DNA, the CDR3 is TGTGCCAGCAGTTACGGGCAAGTCTACGAGCAGTACTTC.

The V call is TRBV9, the J call TRBJ2-5, with 9 bases that match TRBD1. The CDR3 covers 15 residues. The junction had 4 bases not matched to a gene; V was cut back by 0 bases and J by 4 bases. The germline V gene has CDR1 SGDLS and CDR2 YYNGEE. CDR3 DNA: TGTGCCAGCAGCGTAGTGGCGGGACAGGGAGAGACCCAGTACTTC. It is translated as CASSVVAGQGETQYF.

The chain employs TRBV12-3 or TRBV12-4 and TRBJ2-5, with TRBD2 as a possible D gene (7 bases). The J call could be wrong; TRBJ2-1 is a better fit for the DNA end. The CDR3 has 14 amino acids. This CDR3 reads CASSFGGGQETQFF. DNA for the CDR3: TGTGCCAGCAGTTTTGGGGGGGGCCAAGAGACCCAGTTCTTC.

The V call is TRBV20-1, the J call TRBJ1-4; D is unclear. The CDR3 is 13 amino acids. Germline loops: CDR1 DFQATT, CDR2 SNEGSKA (reference sequence). This CDR3 reads CSARSRINEKLFF. CDR3 in DNA: TGCAGCGCCCGGTCCCGGATTAATGAAAAACTGTTTTTT.

This clonotype appeared a few times. CDR3 protein: CASSRFRPSAAYNEQFF. The CDR3 nucleotides are TGTGCCAGCAGCCGCTTTAGACCGTCCGCCGCCTACAATGAGCAGTTCTTC. The chain has TRBV7-2 and TRBJ2-1, with D uncertain. This CDR3 spans 17 amino acids. CDR1 and CDR2 from the germline V gene are SGHTA and FQGNSA. V dropped 5 bases and J dropped 2 bases, with 19 bases sitting between them.

This CDR3 is CASSPTSGGLNEQFF. The DNA of the CDR3 is TGCGCCAGCAGCCCGACTAGCGGGGGCCTCAATGAGCAGTTCTTC. V usage is TRBV5-1 and J usage is TRBJ2-1; 12 bases align to TRBD2. V dropped 4 bases and J dropped 6; count of bases not matched to a gene: 5. Germline V lookup: CDR1 SGHRS, CDR2 YFSETQ. The CDR3 runs to 15 residues.

The chain couples TRBV9 to TRBJ2-5; 8 nucleotides agree with TRBD1. The germline CDR1 and CDR2 sequences are SGDLS and YYNGEE. The CDR3 runs to 16 residues. J lost 5 bases, V lost 3 bases, and 12 bases had no gene match. The CDR3 region has the DNA TGTGCCAGCAGCGCCGACGGACAGGGTGGCTGGGAGACCCAGTACTTC. As protein: CASSADGQGGWETQYF.

The chain couples TRBV15 to TRBJ2-7, with 12 positions matching TRBD2. The CDR3 spans 16 residues. Germline V lookup: CDR1 LNHNV, CDR2 YYDKDF (reference sequence). The V and J ends lost 0 bases and 2 bases, in that order; junction bases with no gene match: 2. The chain's CDR3 is CATSREGTSGPYEQYF. The CDR3 region has the DNA TGTGCCACCAGCAGAGAAGGGACTAGCGGGCCCTACGAGCAGTACTTC.